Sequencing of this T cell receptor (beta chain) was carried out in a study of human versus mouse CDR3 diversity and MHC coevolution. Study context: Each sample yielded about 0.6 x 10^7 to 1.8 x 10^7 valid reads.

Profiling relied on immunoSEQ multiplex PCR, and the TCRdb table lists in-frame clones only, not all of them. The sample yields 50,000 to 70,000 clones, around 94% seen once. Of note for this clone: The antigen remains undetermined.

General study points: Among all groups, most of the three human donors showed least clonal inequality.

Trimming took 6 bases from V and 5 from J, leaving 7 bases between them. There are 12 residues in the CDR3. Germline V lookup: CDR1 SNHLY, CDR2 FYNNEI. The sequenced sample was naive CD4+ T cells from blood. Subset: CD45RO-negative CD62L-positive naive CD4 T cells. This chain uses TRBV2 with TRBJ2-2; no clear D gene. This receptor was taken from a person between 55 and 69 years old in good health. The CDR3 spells CASRESTGELFF. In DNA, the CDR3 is TGTGCCAGCAGGGAGAGTACCGGGGAGCTGTTTTTT.